This TCR beta chain stems from a study of T cells expressing NK-cell markers. Study-level background: CD3+CD56+NKG2C+, CD3+CD56+NKG2C- and CD3+CD56-NKG2C+ T cells, once sorted, supplied the TCR beta repertoires.

Study outcomes and limitations: Roughly 1.0-7.0% of CD8+ T cells in more than five donors belonged to dominant NKG2C+ clonotypes.

Concerning this clonotype: What it recognizes is unknown.

UMI-tagged 5'RACE template switching yielded the TCR beta cDNA. TCRdb reprocessed the 5' RACE reads and stores each CDR3 protein as one record, lacking DNA. Its table lists 150,000 to 200,000 distinct CDR3 sequences. CDR1 is SGHKS, CDR2 YYEKEE, per germline (reference sequence). The CDR3 spans 16 residues. The material sequenced was blood T cells: a sorted CD56 or NKG2C T cell subset, CD4+ or CD8+ T cells, or bulk PBMC T cells (not recorded which). This receptor was obtained from a woman between 18 and 69 years old in good health. The chain links TRBV5-5 to TRBJ2-5; TCRdb proposes TRBD1, but this gene call is untestable without DNA. CDR3 sequence: CASSKNSQGGKETQYF.